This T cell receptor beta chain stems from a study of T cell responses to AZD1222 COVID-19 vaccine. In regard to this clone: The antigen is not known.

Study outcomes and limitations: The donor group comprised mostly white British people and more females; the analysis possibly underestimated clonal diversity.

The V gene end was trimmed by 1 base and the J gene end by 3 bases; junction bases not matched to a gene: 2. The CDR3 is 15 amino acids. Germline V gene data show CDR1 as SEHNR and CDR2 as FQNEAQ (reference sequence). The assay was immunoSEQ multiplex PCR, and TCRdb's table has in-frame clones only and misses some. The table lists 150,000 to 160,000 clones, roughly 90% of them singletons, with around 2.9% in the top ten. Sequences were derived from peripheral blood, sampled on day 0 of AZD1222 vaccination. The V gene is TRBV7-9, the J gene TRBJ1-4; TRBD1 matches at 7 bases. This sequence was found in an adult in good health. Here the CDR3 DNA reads TGTGCCAGCAGCTTAGGGCAGGGGGCTAATGAAAAACTGTTTTTT. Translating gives CASSLGQGANEKLFF.